These T cell receptor beta chains were read from a single sample in a study of cytotoxic CD8 clonotypes in ibrutinib-treated CLL. Data came from immunoSEQ multiplex PCR; TCRdb stores just in-frame clones and leaves some out. The table shows about 300,000 clones, with more than 70% occurring only once. This specimen was PBMCs, taken at disease progression, from a patient treated with ibrutinib. Receptors originate from a human donor with chronic lymphocytic leukemia. Each CDR3 is given with its conserved first and last residue. D genes are given only for firm matches. Clone size is given for some rows only: seen once, a few or many times, or a class if the clone is expanded.

NA,TRBV29-1,NA,TRBJ2-7,TGCAGCGTTCTACCGGAACCCTACGAGCAGTACTTC,CSVLPEPYEQYF
NA,TRBV9,NA,TRBJ1-3,TGTGCCAGCAGCACCCAATACGGAAACACCATATATTTT,CASSTQYGNTIYF
TRBD2,TRBV5-4,NA,TRBJ2-1,TGTGCCAGCAGCAGCGGACTAGCGGGTAGGAGATATGACAATGAGCAGTTCTTC,CASSSGLAGRRYDNEQFF
NA,TRBV29-1,NA,TRBJ2-7,TGCAGCGCCGTAACCGGGGTGGGGAAAAGCTCCTACGAGCAGTACTTC,CSAVTGVGKSSYEQYF
NA,TRBV2,NA,TRBJ1-4,TGTGCCAGCAGTGAAATGAGGGGTGAAAAACTGTTTTTT,CASSEMRGEKLFF
TRBD1,TRBV11-1,few,TRBJ2-3,TGTGCCAGCAGCTTAGCTCTCCAGGGGGCGCCGTATTTT,CASSLALQGAPYF
NA,TRBV4-1,NA,TRBJ2-7,TGCGCCAGCCGGGGTTGGCAGGGGAGCTACGAGCAGTACTTC,CASRGWQGSYEQYF
NA,TRBV13,few,TRBJ1-2,TGTGCCAGCAGGGAACACCCAGCAGGGCCTGTCTATGGCTACACCTTC,CASREHPAGPVYGYTF
NA,TRBV7-8,NA,TRBJ2-5,TGTGCCAGCAGCTTATCGCGTAGGGGTAAGACCCAGTACTTC,CASSLSRRGKTQYF
NA,TRBV18,once,TRBJ2-7,TGTGCCAGCTCCCTGATGGGGTCGGACTCCTACGAGCAGTACTTC,CASSLMGSDSYEQYF
TRBD1,TRBV29-1,NA,TRBJ2-1,TGCAGCGCTGAAAGGGGCCAGGGGGCAAATGAGCAGTTCTTC,CSAERGQGANEQFF
NA,TRBV5-1,NA,TRBJ1-3,TGCGCCAGCAGCTTGCCAGGGGTGCGAAACACCATATATTTT,CASSLPGVRNTIYF
NA,TRBV27,NA,TRBJ1-1,TGTGCCAGCAGTTTAGGTCCAGGGAGGAACACTGAAGCTTTCTTT,CASSLGPGRNTEAFF
NA,TRBV5-6,NA,TRBJ1-2,TGTGCCAGCAGGTGGGACGGGCTGGAGGCCTTC,CASRWDGLEAF
TRBD2,TRBV29-1,NA,TRBJ2-1,TGCAGCGTTGCGGGACTAGCGGGAGATTACAATGAGCAGTTCTTC,CSVAGLAGDYNEQFF
TRBD1,TRBV27,NA,TRBJ2-1,TGTGCCAGCAGTTTATTATATTGGGACAGGGTGGCCTACAATGAGCAGTTCTTC,CASSLLYWDRVAYNEQFF
NA,TRBV29-1,NA,TRBJ1-1,TGCAGCGTTGAATTCCGGGGAGCAGGCCCGAACACTGAAGCTTTCTTT,CSVEFRGAGPNTEAFF
TRBD2,TRBV11-2,once,TRBJ2-1,TGTGCCAGCAGCCCCTCACTAGCGGGGGGGATGGATGAGCAGTTCTTC,CASSPSLAGGMDEQFF
NA,TRBV6-5,NA,TRBJ2-3,TGTGCCAGCAGTTCGGTCGGCAGGGGAGCGACAGATACGCAGTATTTT,CASSSVGRGATDTQYF
NA,TRBV27,NA,TRBJ2-6,TGTGCCAGCAGGGGTGGGAGGTTACACTCTGGGGCCAACGTCCTGACTTTC,CASRGGRLHSGANVLTF
NA,TRBV18,NA,TRBJ2-5,TGTGCCAGCTCACCACCAGGGGCCAACCAAGAGACCCAGTACTTC,CASSPPGANQETQYF
NA,TRBV11-3,NA,TRBJ2-7,TGTGCCAGCAGCTTAGCGAGGGAGGACGAGCAGTACTTC,CASSLAREDEQYF
TRBD1,TRBV6-1,NA,TRBJ2-4,TGTGCCGTAACCGGGACAGTTAAAAACATTCAGTACTTC,CAVTGTVKNIQYF